Detailed here is one T cell receptor (beta chain). It lacks a known antigen. No much larger clone exists at a distance of one base, and base qualities are not known. The record originates from a study of T-cell reconstitution after alpha-beta-depleted transplantation in children (dated by TCRdb to about 2016). Regarding the research as a whole: T-cell immune reconstitution after TCRalphabeta/CD19-depleted allogeneic hematopoietic cell transplantation in children was quantitatively tracked in the study by means of TCR repertoire profiling.

Study-level results and caveats: About two months after transplant, the apparently early recovery of alphabetaT-cell counts reportedly depended on just several hundred clones that had expanded rapidly and came from non-depleted graft cells. The high TCRbeta diversity at day 60 in some patients was ascribed to recipient T cells and intrathymic progenitors that had survived conditioning. The frequencies of hyperexpanded clones fell over the following months, and after one year, T-cell counts and TCRbeta diversity were mostly attributed to newly produced T cells.

This specimen's treatment or condition label, per the study, means: allogeneic hematopoietic cell transplantation with graft depleted of TCRalphabeta T cells and CD19 B cells. TCRalphabeta/CD19-depleted allogeneic hematopoietic cell grafts were given to the transplant recipients, all of whom were children. The germline V gene yields MGHRA for CDR1 and YSYEKL for CDR2. The CDR3 contains 15 residues, cysteine and phenylalanine counted. The retained sequence is limited to the CDR3, 45 bases, with the frame set at the first base. The V and J ends are trimmed by 6 bases and 4 bases, leaving 16 bases between them. The library was produced with PCR. The reads were generated on an Illumina HiSeq 2500. To normalize quantification of the TCRbeta repertoire, the TCR libraries were built with molecular barcoding that relied on unique molecular identifiers. In-frame beta chains were kept once TCRdb had trimmed the public reads at Q25 with fastp and called clones with MiXCR. Every entry covers one CDR3 protein and lists the most common genes and DNA from its rows. For this sample there are 700,000 to 950,000 distinct CDR3 sequences; roughly 15% appear just once. Jointly, the top ten make up under 6% of the sample.

Sequences were derived from PBMCs, mostly from graft donor cells, sampled 360 days after TCRalphabeta/CD19-depleted stem cell transplant. The sequence joins TRBV4-1 to TRBJ2-1, and possibly TRBD2, on 5 matching bases. This TCR was recovered from a male patient younger than 18 who had a stem cell transplant for acute lymphoblastic leukemia, so the T cells may come from the graft donor. The CDR3 protein: CASRELGAGYNEQFF. The DNA is as follows: TGCGCCAGCAGGGAGCTAGGCGCGGGTTACAATGAGCAGTTCTTC.